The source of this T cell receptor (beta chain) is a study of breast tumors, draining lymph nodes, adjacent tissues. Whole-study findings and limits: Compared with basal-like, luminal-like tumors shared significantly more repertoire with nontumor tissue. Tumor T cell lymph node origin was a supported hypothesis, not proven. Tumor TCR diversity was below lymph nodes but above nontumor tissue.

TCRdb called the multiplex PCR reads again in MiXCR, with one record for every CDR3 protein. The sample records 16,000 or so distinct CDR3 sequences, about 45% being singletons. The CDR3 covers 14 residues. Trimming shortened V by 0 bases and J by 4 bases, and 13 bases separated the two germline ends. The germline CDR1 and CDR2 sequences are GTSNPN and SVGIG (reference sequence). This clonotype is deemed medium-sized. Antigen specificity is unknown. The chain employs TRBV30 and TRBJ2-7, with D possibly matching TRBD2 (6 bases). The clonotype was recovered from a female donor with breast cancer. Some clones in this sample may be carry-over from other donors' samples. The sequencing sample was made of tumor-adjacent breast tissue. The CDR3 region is CAWSVLAGPYEQYF. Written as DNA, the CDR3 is TGTGCCTGGAGTGTACTTGCGGGGCCTTACGAGCAGTACTTC.